Listed below are T cell receptor beta chains from one sample, sequenced in a study of T cell changes during pregnancy in multiple sclerosis. TCRdb's copy holds only in-frame clones and misses some; the assay was immunoSEQ multiplex PCR. The repertoire includes about 80,000 clones, approximately 94% of them detected once, and approximately 0.2% sits in the top ten. The sequences come from CD4+ T cells from peripheral blood mononuclear cells, collected before pregnancy. The source of these receptors is a female donor with multiple sclerosis, enrolled in a pregnancy study. The CDR3 runs from the conserved cysteine through the conserved F or W. D genes are given only for firm matches. Clone size, where shown, is once, few, many, or a class for clones that have expanded.

V gene	clone size	J gene	D gene	CDR3 DNA	CDR3 protein
TRBV19	once	TRBJ1-2	TRBD1	TGTGCCAGTAGTATTGGGACAGGGCCTAGGGGTGGCTACACCTTC	CASSIGTGPRGGYTF
TRBV28	.	TRBJ1-4	.	TGTGCCAGCACAGGACAATTTAATGAAAAACTGTTTTTT	CASTGQFNEKLFF
TRBV5-5	.	TRBJ1-1	.	TGTGCCAGCAGCTTCAGGGGAAGGAACACTGAAGCTTTCTTT	CASSFRGRNTEAFF
TRBV5-4	.	TRBJ2-5	TRBD1	TGTGCCAGCAGCGGGACAGGGTCGGAGACCCAGTACTTC	CASSGTGSETQYF
TRBV19	.	TRBJ1-1	TRBD1	TGTGCCACATTGACAGGGAATAGGGGCACTGAAGCTTTCTTT	CATLTGNRGTEAFF
TRBV7-2	.	TRBJ2-1	.	TGTGCCAGCAGCCTTCGGGGTTTTAATGAGCAGTTCTTC	CASSLRGFNEQFF
TRBV5-1	.	TRBJ2-2	TRBD1	TGCGCCAGCAGCTCCGGGACAGTAAACACCGGGGAGCTGTTTTTT	CASSSGTVNTGELFF
TRBV6-5	.	TRBJ2-7	TRBD1	TGTGCCAGCAGACCGTCAGGACAGGTCCACGAGCAGTACTTC	CASRPSGQVHEQYF
TRBV6-5	.	TRBJ1-2	TRBD1	TGTGCCAGCAGTTACTCGGAGGGGGCCTATGGCTACACCTTC	CASSYSEGAYGYTF
TRBV27	.	TRBJ2-7	.	TGTGCCAGCAGGCCCCGGGGGATCGTGGGCGAGCAGTACTTC	CASRPRGIVGEQYF
TRBV28	.	TRBJ1-1	.	TGTGCCAGCAGGCCCGTGCGGGGCGTATCGACTGAAGCTTTCTTT	CASRPVRGVSTEAFF
TRBV5-1	.	TRBJ1-1	.	TGCGCCAGCAGCTTGCGAGAGAACACTGAAGCTTTCTTT	CASSLRENTEAFF
TRBV2	.	TRBJ2-1	.	TGTGCCAGCGAAGCCTGGCAGGTCAATGAGCAGTTCTTC	CASEAWQVNEQFF
TRBV6-5	.	TRBJ1-2	.	TGTGCCAGCAGTTTAAGGGGGATGAGCTATGGCTACACCTTC	CASSLRGMSYGYTF
TRBV19	.	TRBJ2-7	TRBD2	TGTGCCAGTAGTAGTAGCGGGATTAGCTACGAGCAGTACTTC	CASSSSGISYEQYF
TRBV5-8	.	TRBJ2-5	.	TGTGCCAGCAGCCGTGGACAAGAGCTGGCCCAAGAGACCCAGTACTTC	CASSRGQELAQETQYF
TRBV30	once	TRBJ1-4	.	TGTGCCTGGAGTACCCGCAGGTCAACTAATGAAAAACTGTTTTTT	CAWSTRRSTNEKLFF
TRBV27	.	TRBJ1-2	.	TGTGCCAGCACCTACACCGCGAGGTCTAACTATGGCTACACCTTC	CASTYTARSNYGYTF
TRBV19	.	TRBJ2-7	.	TGTGCCAGTAGTTCGATGAGTAGCTCCTACGAGCAGTACTTC	CASSSMSSSYEQYF
TRBV5-1	few	TRBJ1-2	.	TGCGCCAGCAGCTTGGCGCCTGGGCAGTACTATGGCTACACCTTC	CASSLAPGQYYGYTF
TRBV28	.	TRBJ1-5	.	TGTGCCAGCAGGAGACAGGGCAATCAGCCCCAGCATTTT	CASRRQGNQPQHF
TRBV29-1	.	TRBJ2-3	.	TGCAGCGTCCGCCTTGGGGCTAGTATAAGCACAGATACGCAGTATTTT	CSVRLGASISTDTQYF
TRBV7-8	once	TRBJ2-1	TRBD2	TGTGCCAGCAGCCTTCTAACTAGCGGGAGGTACAATGAGCAGTTCTTC	CASSLLTSGRYNEQFF
TRBV30	.	TRBJ2-5	.	TGTGCCTGGAGTGAAAGGAGACCGGCTAAGACCCAGTACTTC	CAWSERRPAKTQYF
TRBV7-2	.	TRBJ1-3	TRBD1	TGTGCCAGCAGCTTGGACAGGGGAAACACCATATATTTT	CASSLDRGNTIYF
TRBV6-5	.	TRBJ2-1	.	TGTGCCAGCAGTTGGAGCCAGGGGGGCTCCTACAATGAGCAGTTCTTC	CASSWSQGGSYNEQFF
TRBV6-1	.	TRBJ2-4	TRBD2	TGTGCCAGCAGTGAAGCGCGGCGGGGGGGCCTGCGAGGAGGCAAAAACATTCAGTACTTC	CASSEARRGGLRGGKNIQYF
TRBV7-3	.	TRBJ2-7	TRBD1	TGTGCCAGCAGCCTACAGGGGACCTTAGATGAGCAGTACTTC	CASSLQGTLDEQYF
TRBV28	.	TRBJ2-5	.	TGTGCCAGCAGGGGGGGACTGTTTGGTTTTCAGACCCAGTACTTC	CASRGGLFGFQTQYF
TRBV28	.	TRBJ1-2	.	TGTGCCAGCAGAATAAACAGGGTGGGGGGGAGAAACTATGGCTACACCTTC	CASRINRVGGRNYGYTF
TRBV11-1	.	TRBJ1-4	TRBD1	TGTGCCAGCAGCCTCGGGACAGGCCCAACTAATGAAAAACTGTTTTTT	CASSLGTGPTNEKLFF
TRBV9	.	TRBJ1-3	.	TGTGCCAGCAGCGTAGGGAAGGATCAGGGGTTCTCTGGAAACACCATATATTTT	CASSVGKDQGFSGNTIYF
TRBV5-8	.	TRBJ2-7	TRBD1	TGTGCCAGCAGCCTGTCCGGGACAGGGGGGTACGAGCAGTACTTC	CASSLSGTGGYEQYF
TRBV7-3	.	TRBJ1-1	.	TGTGCCAGCAGCTTAAGGCAGGGCACTGAAGCTTTCTTT	CASSLRQGTEAFF
TRBV27	.	TRBJ2-5	.	TGTGCCAGCAGTTTATTGGGGCTACAAGAGACCCAGTACTTC	CASSLLGLQETQYF
TRBV5-1	few	TRBJ2-7	.	TGCGCCAGCAGCCACCGGTGGGCACAGCTGACCTACGAGCAGTACTTC	CASSHRWAQLTYEQYF
TRBV2	.	TRBJ2-1	TRBD2	TGTGCCAGCAGTGGTGGGCCTAGCGGCTCCTACAATGAGCAGTTCTTC	CASSGGPSGSYNEQFF
TRBV6-5	once	TRBJ1-2	.	TGTGCCAGCAGTAGGACAGATCGAAATGGCTACACCTTC	CASSRTDRNGYTF
TRBV6-1	.	TRBJ2-2	TRBD1	TGTGCCAGCAGTGATGTAGGGACAGCGAACACCGGGGAGCTGTTTTTT	CASSDVGTANTGELFF
TRBV12-5	.	TRBJ2-3	.	TGTGCTAGTGGCTTGGGCAGATCAACAGATACGCAGTATTTT	CASGLGRSTDTQYF
TRBV11-2	once	TRBJ2-7	TRBD2	TGTGCCAGCAGGCGACTAGCGGGAGTCTACGAGCAGTACTTC	CASRRLAGVYEQYF
TRBV5-6	once	TRBJ2-7	TRBD1	TGTGCCAGCAGCCCTGCTGACGGGACAGACTTCGAGCAGTACTTC	CASSPADGTDFEQYF
TRBV18	.	TRBJ1-1	TRBD1	TGTGCCAGCCAACCAGCTGAGGGGGCGCGCTACACTGAAGCTTTCTTT	CASQPAEGARYTEAFF
TRBV19	.	TRBJ1-5	TRBD1	TGTGCCATCTCGGACAGGGGCGATCAGCCCCAGCATTTT	CAISDRGDQPQHF
TRBV11-2	.	TRBJ2-5	TRBD1	TGTGCCAGCAGCTTAGGAGGGACAGGGGGCACCCAAGAGACCCAGTACTTC	CASSLGGTGGTQETQYF
TRBV9	.	TRBJ2-2	TRBD2	TGTGCCAGCAGCCAGGGAGGGACCGGGGAGCTGTTTTTT	CASSQGGTGELFF
TRBV29-1	.	TRBJ2-5	TRBD2	TGCAGCGTTGGGGGGGGGCAAGAGACCCAGTACTTC	CSVGGGQETQYF
TRBV7-9	.	TRBJ2-1	.	TGTGCCAGCAGGACTCCTATCAATGAGCAGTTCTTC	CASRTPINEQFF
TRBV6-1	once	TRBJ2-7	.	TGTGCCAGCAGTGATCAGGTCAACACCGGATACGAGCAGTACTTC	CASSDQVNTGYEQYF
TRBV5-1	.	TRBJ2-7	TRBD2	TGCGCCAGCAGCCGAGGACTAGCGGGAGTTTACGAGCAGTACTTC	CASSRGLAGVYEQYF
TRBV27	.	TRBJ1-2	.	TGTGCCAGCATGGGGGCTTTTAACTATGGCTACACCTTC	CASMGAFNYGYTF
TRBV30	.	TRBJ2-5	TRBD2	TGTGCCTGGGGACTAGCGGGGGAGCAAGAGACCCAGTACTTC	CAWGLAGEQETQYF
TRBV27	.	TRBJ1-2	TRBD1	TGTGCCAGCAGTTCAGGGACAGGCCTCTATGGCTACACCTTC	CASSSGTGLYGYTF
TRBV7-8	once	TRBJ2-1	TRBD2	TGTGCCAGCAGCTTAGTCCGAAGCGGGAGAGGGGGAAATGAGCAGTTCTTC	CASSLVRSGRGGNEQFF
TRBV7-9	.	TRBJ2-5	.	TGTGCCAGCAGCTTAGCGGGGGCACCCATAGCTCAAGAGACCCAGTACTTC	CASSLAGAPIAQETQYF